This T cell receptor (beta chain) was identified in a study of identical twins. Via MiXCR, TCRdb re-called the 5' RACE reads, giving one row per CDR3 protein. The sample comprises 250,000 to 350,000 distinct CDR3 sequences, about 8.1% of which are singletons, and roughly 2% rests with the top ten. General study results and limits: Monozygotic twin pairs showed more out-of-frame TCR alpha sharing than models estimated.

There are many counts of this clonotype. The antigen is not known. The V gene's germline CDR1 is MNHNS and CDR2 SASEGT. The ends lost 5 bases at V and 4 bases at J; junction bases unmatched: 3. There are 13 residues in the CDR3. These data were also reused for a study on yellow fever vaccine responses in identical twins.

The J gene is TRBJ1-2, the V gene TRBV6-1; TRBD1 agrees at 8 bases. The TCR originated in a woman under 30 in good health. The material sequenced was memory (CD45RO+) T cells sorted from blood. The CDR3 sequence is CASSQDRGYGYTF. DNA for the CDR3: TGTGCCAGCAGTCAAGACAGGGGCTATGGCTACACCTTC.